These 4 T cell receptor beta chains were all obtained from the same sample, sequenced in a study of shared clonotypes between healthy human individuals. Profiling relied on immunoSEQ multiplex PCR, and the TCRdb table lists in-frame clones only, not all of them. The top ten clones hold around 0.4% of a sample with a few million clones, just under 95% of them seen once. The sample taken for sequencing was naive CD4+ T cells from PBMCs. Indicated subset: CD45RA+ positively selected. The receptors stem from a man between 18 and 29 years old in good health. Some clones in this sample may be carry-over from other donors' samples.

The CDR3 DNA reads TGTGCCAGCACCATTGGGCGGTGGGGCAGGGCGCCAGATACGCAGTATTTT. Its protein product is CASTIGRWGRAPDTQYF. The chain couples TRBV28 to TRBJ2-3, with a tentative D call TRBD1 (5 bases). Trimming took off 7 bases at V and 4 bases at J, with 24 bases between the two ends. Germline values: CDR1 MDHEN, CDR2 SYDVKM. The CDR3 length is 17 residues.

This sequence joins TRBV4-1 and TRBJ1-1; D is perhaps TRBD1 (5 bases). This CDR3 spans 18 amino acids. Trimming stripped 3 bases from V and 1 base from J, with 21 bases between. Germline assignment: CDR1 MGHRA and CDR2 YSYEKL. CDR3 sequence: CASSHSGQGKRANTEAFF. The CDR3, as DNA: TGCGCCAGCAGCCACTCTGGGCAGGGTAAGCGGGCGAACACTGAAGCTTTCTTT.

The rearrangement links TRBV7-9 to TRBJ1-5, with 9 positions matching TRBD1. Germline V gene data show CDR1 as SEHNR and CDR2 as FQNEAQ (reference sequence). Losses at the gene ends were 4 bases for V and 2 bases for J; bases not matched to a gene: 0. This CDR3 comprises 14 residues. DNA of the CDR3: TGTGCCAGCAGCTGGACAGGGGGCAATCAGCCCCAGCATTTT. It yields the protein CASSWTGGNQPQHF.

This clone was found once. The chain has TRBV9 and TRBJ2-1, with TRBD1 matching over 9 bases. Germline V gene data show CDR1 as SGDLS and CDR2 as YYNGEE. V was clipped by 0 bases and J by 0 bases; unmatched bases: 13. This CDR3 is built from 20 residues. CDR3 loop: CASSVATYRGLSSSYNEQFF. CDR3 nucleotide sequence: TGTGCCAGCAGCGTAGCTACGTACAGGGGGCTTTCCAGCTCCTACAATGAGCAGTTCTTC.